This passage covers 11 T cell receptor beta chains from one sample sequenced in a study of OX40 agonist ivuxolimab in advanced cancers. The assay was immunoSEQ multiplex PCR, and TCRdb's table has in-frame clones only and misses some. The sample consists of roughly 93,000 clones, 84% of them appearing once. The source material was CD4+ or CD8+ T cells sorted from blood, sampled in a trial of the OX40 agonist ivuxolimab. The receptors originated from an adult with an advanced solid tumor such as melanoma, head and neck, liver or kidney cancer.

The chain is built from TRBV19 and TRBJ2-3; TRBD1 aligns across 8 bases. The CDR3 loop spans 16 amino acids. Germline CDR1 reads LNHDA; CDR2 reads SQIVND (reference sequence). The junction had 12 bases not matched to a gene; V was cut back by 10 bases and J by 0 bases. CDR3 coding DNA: TGTGCCACCCGCGGTCGGACAGGGTGGAGCACAGATACGCAGTATTTT. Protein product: CATRGRTGWSTDTQYF.

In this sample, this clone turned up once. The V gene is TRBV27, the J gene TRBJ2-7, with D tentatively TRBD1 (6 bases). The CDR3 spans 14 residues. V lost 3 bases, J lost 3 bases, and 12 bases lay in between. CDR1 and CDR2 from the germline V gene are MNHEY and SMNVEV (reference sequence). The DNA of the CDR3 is TGTGCCAGCAGTTTTCGAGGGGGTATCTACGAGCAGTACTTC. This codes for CASSFRGGIYEQYF.

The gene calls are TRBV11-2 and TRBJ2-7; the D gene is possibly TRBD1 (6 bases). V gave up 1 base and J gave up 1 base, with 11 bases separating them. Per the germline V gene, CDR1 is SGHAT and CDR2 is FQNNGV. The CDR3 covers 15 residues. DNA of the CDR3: TGTGCCAGCAGCTTAGGAGGGGGTCCTTCCTACGAGCAGTACTTC. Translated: CASSLGGGPSYEQYF.

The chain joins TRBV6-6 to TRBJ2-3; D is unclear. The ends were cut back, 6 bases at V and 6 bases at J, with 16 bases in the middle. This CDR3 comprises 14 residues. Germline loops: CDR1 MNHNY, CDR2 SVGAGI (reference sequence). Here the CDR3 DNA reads TGTGCCAGCAGCAGACTGACCCGTGCGGATACGCAGTATTTT. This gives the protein CASSRLTRADTQYF.

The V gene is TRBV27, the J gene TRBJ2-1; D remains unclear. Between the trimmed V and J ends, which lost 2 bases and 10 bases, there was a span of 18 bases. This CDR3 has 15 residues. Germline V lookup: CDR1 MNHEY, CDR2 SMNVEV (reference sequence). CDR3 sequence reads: CASSLLDEASYEQFF. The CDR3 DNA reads TGTGCCAGCAGTTTACTCGACGAGGCCTCCTACGAGCAGTTCTTC.

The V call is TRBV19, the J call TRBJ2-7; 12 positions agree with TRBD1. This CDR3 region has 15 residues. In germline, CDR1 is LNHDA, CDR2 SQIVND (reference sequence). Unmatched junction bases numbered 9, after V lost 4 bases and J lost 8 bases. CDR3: CASSKGDRGRDQQYF. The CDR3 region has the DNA TGTGCCAGTAGTAAGGGGGACAGGGGGCGTGATCAGCAGTACTTC.

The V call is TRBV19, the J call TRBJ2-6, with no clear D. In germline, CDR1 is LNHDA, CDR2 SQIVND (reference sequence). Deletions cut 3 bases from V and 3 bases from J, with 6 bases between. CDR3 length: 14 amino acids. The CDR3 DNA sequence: TGTGCCAGTAGTATTGCTTATGGGGCCAACGTCCTGACTTTC. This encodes CASSIAYGANVLTF.

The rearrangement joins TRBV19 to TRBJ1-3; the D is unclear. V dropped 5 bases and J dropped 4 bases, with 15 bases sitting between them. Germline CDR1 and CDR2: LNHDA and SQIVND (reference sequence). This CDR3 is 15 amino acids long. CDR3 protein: CASSRANVIGNTIYF. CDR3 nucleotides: TGTGCCAGTAGTCGCGCAAACGTCATAGGAAACACCATATATTTT. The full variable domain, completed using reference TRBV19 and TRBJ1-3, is DGGITQSPKYLFRKEGQNVTLSCEQNLNHDAMYWYRQDPGQGLRLIYYSQIVNDFQKGDIAEGYSVSREKKESFPLTVTSAQKNPTAFYLCASSRANVIGNTIYFGEGSWLTVV.

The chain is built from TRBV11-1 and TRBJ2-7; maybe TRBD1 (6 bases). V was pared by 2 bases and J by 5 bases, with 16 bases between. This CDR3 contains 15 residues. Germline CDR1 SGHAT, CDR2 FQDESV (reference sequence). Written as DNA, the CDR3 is TGTGCCAGCAGCTTAATGAGCCAGGGGCGAGACGAGCAGTACTTC. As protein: CASSLMSQGRDEQYF.

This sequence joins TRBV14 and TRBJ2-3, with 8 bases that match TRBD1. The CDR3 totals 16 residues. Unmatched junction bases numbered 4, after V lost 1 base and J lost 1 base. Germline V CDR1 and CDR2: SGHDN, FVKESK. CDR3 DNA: TGTGCCAGCAGCCAAGCCCCAGGGGGCGGCACAGATACGCAGTATTTT. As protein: CASSQAPGGGTDTQYF.

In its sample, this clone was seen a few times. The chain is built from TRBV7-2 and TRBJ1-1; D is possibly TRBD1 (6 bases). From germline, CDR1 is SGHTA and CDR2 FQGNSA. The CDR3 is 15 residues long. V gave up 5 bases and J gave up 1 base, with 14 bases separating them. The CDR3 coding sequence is TGTGCCAGCAGCCCAACAGGGAGAGCGAACACTGAAGCTTTCTTT. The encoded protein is CASSPTGRANTEAFF.